This T cell receptor (beta chain) originates from a study of neurological immune-mediated disorders. Study-level results: CDR3 amino acid sequences found in expanded clones were never shared across subjects, suggesting private repertoires in all groups.

It was from 2 million PBMCs stored at -80 C that the unsorted libraries were obtained. Per germline, CDR1 MNHEY and CDR2 SVGAGI. CDR3 length: 13 residues. Trimming took off 8 bases at V and 0 bases at J, with 10 bases between the two ends. From the 5' RACE reads, TCRdb called clonotypes with MiXCR, one entry per CDR3 protein. The sample carries 30,000 or so distinct CDR3 sequences, approximately 4.5% recorded once. This clonotype was detected many times. Its antigen is currently unknown. The source of this sequence is a man younger than 30 in good health. Sequencing used PBMCs. V and J are TRBV6-5 and TRBJ1-1; D is ambiguous. The CDR3 DNA is TGTGCCAGCTTACCGCAGATGAACACTGAAGCTTTCTTT. Protein product: CASLPQMNTEAFF.